This T cell receptor (beta chain) derives from a study of blood T cell repertoires in COVID-19. Whole-study context: From the United States, Italy and Spain came samples of acute and convalescent COVID-19.

This CDR3 is built from 15 residues. How the authors handled the data: Estimation of nucleated cell counts relied on the amplification of reference gene primers. Using immunoSEQ multiplex PCR, the repertoire was profiled, and TCRdb retains in-frame clones only, with some absent. That table is the source of V, J and clone size, and D and trimming were worked out from the DNA. The sample has 290,000 or so clones; 75% to 85% are singletons. This sequence was found in a man aged 50-59 years with active or convalescent COVID-19. The sequencing sample was made of peripheral blood. This chain links TRBV21-1 with TRBJ2-3; the D call in the table, TRBD2, was not verified against the DNA. TRBV21-1 is classified as a pseudogene. The CDR3 region has the DNA TGTGCCAGCAGTGAGCCGGGACTCGGGGAGGATACGCAGTATTTT. This translates into CASSEPGLGEDTQYF.